This T cell receptor beta chain was sequenced for a study of T cell repertoires in cytomegalovirus infection. Study summary: TCR beta signatures that were public indicated CMV infection and matching HLA type.

TCRdb independently ran MiXCR on the reads; one entry per CDR3 protein. This table has approximately 910,000 distinct CDR3 sequences, roughly 30% appearing once. The length of the CDR3 is 15 residues. The germline V gene encodes CDR1 SGHVS and CDR2 FNYEAQ. V lost 2 bases to trimming and J lost 2 bases, with 13 bases between them. For this clonotype: The target antigen is unknown.

The sequence came from a human donor in good health (CMV status not recorded). Some clones in this sample may be carry-over from other donors' samples. The chain combines TRBV7-6 with TRBJ2-7; tentative D call: TRBD1 (5 bases). The sample consisted of cultured CD8+ T cells from PBMCs, taken from culture after CMV antigen stimulation. This CDR3 reads CASSLNAGPPYEQYF. The CDR3 nucleotides are TGTGCCAGCAGCTTAAACGCAGGGCCACCCTACGAGCAGTACTTC.